What follows are 5 T cell receptor beta chains derived from one specimen sequenced in a study of blood T cells in healthy people across ages. Together with a sample-barcoded 5' primer, a J-beta primer mix was included in a second PCR lasting about 7 to 12 cycles. MiXCR was run by TCRdb on the 5' RACE reads, yielding one entry per CDR3 protein. This table has around 800,000 distinct CDR3 sequences, 40% to 50% appearing once. The sequencing sample was made of blood. The receptor set was obtained from a man aged 55-75 years in good health.

This clonotype was observed a few times. The chain recombines TRBV5-1 with TRBJ1-2; perhaps TRBD1 as D (5 bases). V was trimmed by 2 bases and J by 2 bases, leaving 10 bases between them. The germline gives CDR1 SGHRS, CDR2 YFSETQ. This CDR3 is 14 amino acids long. CDR3 residues: CASSFTWTNYGYTF. DNA of the CDR3: TGCGCCAGCAGCTTTACCTGGACAAACTATGGCTACACCTTC.

On this clonotype itself: One junction end does not reproduce the germline sequence, and a read error may be involved. This chain uses TRBV15 with TRBJ2-1; TRBD2 aligns across 8 bases. Germline CDR1 LNHNV, CDR2 YYDKDF (reference sequence). This CDR3 has 15 residues. The CDR3 bases are TGTGCCACCGGCAGAGCGGGACTAGTCTACAATGAGCAGTTCTTC. This codes for CATGRAGLVYNEQFF.

This clonotype was observed a handful of times. A much larger clone lies one base from this, so it may be a read error. This chain connects TRBV24-1 to TRBJ2-1, with 7 bases lining up with TRBD1. The trim removed 3 bases at V and 6 bases at J, leaving 7 bases unmatched. Germline-derived CDR1 and CDR2 are KGHDR and SFDVKD. The CDR3 has 15 amino acids. The CDR3 coding sequence is TGTGCCACCAGTGATGTTAGACAGGGCCGCAATGAGCAGTTCTTC. Translated: CATSDVRQGRNEQFF.

The J gene is TRBJ1-5, the V gene TRBV10-3, with TRBD1 identical over 10 bases. Germline loops: CDR1 ENHRY, CDR2 SYGVKD. After removal of 10 bases from V and 6 bases from J, the junction contained 12 bases not matched to a gene. The CDR3 extends over 15 amino acids. The CDR3 is CARTRGDRGSQPQHF. In DNA form, the CDR3 reads TGTGCCAGGACTCGGGGGGACAGGGGCAGTCAGCCCCAGCATTTT.

This rearrangement joins TRBV7-9 to TRBJ1-6; 7 bases are shared with TRBD1. Germline V gene lookup returns CDR1 SEHNR and CDR2 FQNEAQ (reference sequence). This CDR3 region has 14 residues. The trim removed 5 bases at V and 10 bases at J, leaving 8 bases unmatched. Written as DNA, the CDR3 is TGTGCCAGCAGCCCCGGGACAGCTCTCTCACCCCTCCACTTT. As protein: CASSPGTALSPLHF.